This T cell receptor (beta chain) was captured by sequencing in a study of cytomegalovirus exposure and HLA in healthy donors. Overall study findings and caveats: The authors later found HLA-associated TCR beta chains more clonally expanded than equally common others. The authors later found most CMV-associated TCR beta chains appeared HLA-restricted. Later analysis identified a missense DCLRE1C variant that was linked to TCR beta V- and J-gene trimming.

This CDR3 has 15 amino acids. V lost 5 bases and J lost 4; bases outside the gene matches: 6. Germline CDR1 GTSNPN, CDR2 SVGIG (reference sequence). Worth noting for this clone: As yet, its antigen is unknown.

The PCR employed 60 Vbeta primers together with 13 Jbeta primers. Sequencing used immunoSEQ multiplex PCR; TCRdb keeps in-frame clones, though not all of them. The table has 130,000 to 150,000 clones, 60% to 85% seen once. V usage is TRBV30 and J usage is TRBJ2-5; 14 bases line up with TRBD2. Sequenced input: PBMCs. The TCR was taken from a man in his forties or fifties in good health and CMV-seropositive. The CDR3 reads CAWGTGLAGGETQYF. CDR3 sequence (DNA): TGTGCCTGGGGAACAGGACTAGCGGGAGGAGAGACCCAGTACTTC. The entire variable domain, with the rest obtained from reference TRBV30 and TRBJ2-5, is as follows: SQTIHQWPATLVQPVGSPLSLECTVEGTSNPNLYWYRQAAGRGLQLLFYSVGIGQISSEVPQNLSASRPQDRQFILSSKKLLLSDSGFYLCAWGTGLAGGETQYFGPGTRLLVL.